The next 32 T cell receptor beta chains were all read from a single sample in a study of response to subunit inactivated influenza vaccine. TCRdb re-called the RT-PCR reads with MiXCR, one entry per CDR3 protein. Among hundreds of thousands of distinct CDR3 sequences listed, 14% were seen once. The sample was PBMCs from blood, taken 14 to 15 days before vaccination. The receptors were sampled from a man aged 50 or older who received an inactivated influenza vaccine.

This clonotype was seen only a few times. The chain links TRBV7-8 to TRBJ2-1; D is possibly TRBD1 (6 bases). Germline V gene sequence: CDR1 SGHVS, CDR2 FQNEAQ. CDR3 size: 17 residues. Between the trimmed V and J ends, which lost 1 base and 0 bases, there was a span of 13 bases. CDR3 DNA: TGTGCCAGCAGCTTAGTCTTGAGGGGGAGCTCCTACAATGAGCAGTTCTTC. The encoded protein is CASSLVLRGSSYNEQFF.

The table lists this clonotype with many counts. The chain uses TRBV5-1 and TRBJ2-5; no definite D call. This CDR3 is built from 13 residues. Germline lookup yields CDR1 SGHRS and CDR2 YFSETQ. Trimming took off 1 base at V and 3 bases at J, with 7 bases between the two ends. CDR3 amino acids: CASSLSQKETQYF. Here the CDR3 DNA reads TGCGCCAGCAGCTTGTCACAGAAAGAGACCCAGTACTTC.

This chain joins TRBV30 and TRBJ1-5; TRBD1 is a possible D gene (5 bases). The CDR3 consists of 11 residues. The V and J ends lost 0 bases and 11 bases respectively, with 8 bases between them. Germline CDR1 is GTSNPN and CDR2 is SVGIG (reference sequence). This chain's CDR3 is CAWSVGRSQHF. DNA for the CDR3: TGTGCCTGGAGTGTGGGGCGGTCCCAGCATTTT.

This clonotype was seen a few times. The V call is TRBV7-2, the J call TRBJ2-7, with 7 positions matching TRBD1. CDR1 SGHTA and CDR2 FQGNSA come from the germline V gene. The CDR3 sequence is 15 residues long. Germline trimming cut 1 base from V and 6 bases from J; bases unmatched to any gene: 9. CDR3 in DNA: TGTGCCAGCAGCTTAGATTGGGACAGCAGACGCGAGCAGTACTTC. Encoded protein: CASSLDWDSRREQYF.

This clonotype turned up a few times. V and J are TRBV18 and TRBJ1-2; D is unresolved. Germline V gene lookup returns CDR1 KGHSH and CDR2 LQKENI. This CDR3 spans 15 amino acids. Between the trimmed V and J ends, which lost 3 bases and 4 bases, there was a span of 15 bases. The CDR3 nucleotides read TGTGCCAGCTCACCCAAGAGTGGGCAGGTCTATGGCTACACCTTC. This translates into CASSPKSGQVYGYTF.

In this sample, this clonotype turned up many times. CDR3: CASSNDRGADTQYF. The CDR3 nucleotides are TGTGCCAGCAGTAATGACAGGGGCGCAGATACGCAGTATTTT. This chain uses TRBV6-2 or TRBV6-3 with TRBJ2-3; 8 bases align to TRBD1. The CDR3 is 14 amino acids. With V trimmed by 5 bases and J by 4 bases, 5 bases remained unmatched. Germline V lookup: CDR1 MNHEY, CDR2 SVGEGT.

This clonotype appeared many times. This chain uses TRBV12-3 or TRBV12-4 with TRBJ2-5; 8 bases agree with TRBD1. The CDR3 has 15 amino acids. The trim removed 4 bases at V and 5 bases at J, leaving 9 bases unmatched. CDR3 DNA: TGTGCCAGCAGTTCTCAGGGGGCAGGGCAGGAGACCCAGTACTTC. Residues: CASSSQGAGQETQYF.

This clonotype was seen ten or more times. The V and J genes are TRBV10-3 and TRBJ1-2; unclear D gene. The germline V gene has CDR1 ENHRY and CDR2 SYGVKD. This CDR3 spans 13 amino acids. With 3 bases removed from V and 8 bases from J, the gap between germline ends came to 13 bases. CDR3 nucleotides: TGTGCCATCAGTGATTTGCCGCGGGTAGGCTACACCTTC. It is translated as CAISDLPRVGYTF.

The J gene is TRBJ2-3, the V gene TRBV9; D is unclear. This CDR3 has 15 amino acids. CDR1 SGDLS and CDR2 YYNGEE come from the germline V gene. V was shortened by 0 bases and J by 0 bases, with 8 bases between the two germline ends. The CDR3 protein is CASSVAAASTDTQYF. CDR3 nucleotides: TGTGCCAGCAGCGTAGCTGCAGCTAGCACAGATACGCAGTATTTT.

This clonotype was recorded at least ten times. The genes are TRBV4-2 and TRBJ2-2; 8 bases agree with TRBD2. After removal of 4 bases from V and 6 bases from J, the junction contained 13 bases not matched to a gene. Per germline, CDR1 LGHNA and CDR2 YNFKEQ. The CDR3 is made up of 17 amino acids. The CDR3 DNA is TGTGCCAGCAGCCGGGTCGGGCACGGGGGGGCATCCGGGGAGCTGTTTTTT. Translated: CASSRVGHGGASGELFF.

In its sample, this clonotype was seen a few times. The chain recombines TRBV5-1 with TRBJ2-5; D is ambiguous. The CDR3 runs to 16 residues. The germline V gene has CDR1 SGHRS and CDR2 YFSETQ. The V and J ends lost 1 base and 2 bases respectively, with 15 bases between them. This chain's CDR3 is CASSLLFLAIQETQYF. CDR3 DNA sequence: TGCGCCAGCAGCTTGTTGTTCTTGGCCATACAAGAGACCCAGTACTTC.

This clonotype was detected a few times. The V gene is TRBV10-3, the J gene TRBJ2-2, with 7 nucleotides matching TRBD1. V lost 3 bases and J lost 2; bases outside the gene matches: 6. The CDR3 is 16 amino acids. CDR1 and CDR2 (germline): ENHRY, SYGVKD. The CDR3 DNA follows: TGTGCCATCAGTGAATTCGGGACAGTAAACACCGGGGAGCTGTTTTTT. Translation gives CAISEFGTVNTGELFF.

The chain recombines TRBV11-2 with TRBJ2-2, with unresolved D. CDR1 and CDR2 (germline): SGHAT, FQNNGV. The CDR3 is made up of 12 amino acids. Trimming removed 5 bases at V and 5 bases at J, with 6 bases between. CDR3 protein: CASSPLTGELFF. The CDR3 nucleotides are TGTGCCAGCAGCCCATTGACCGGGGAGCTGTTTTTT.

The chain joins TRBV4-3 to TRBJ1-2; D is uncertain. Deletions cut 0 bases from V and 3 bases from J, with 14 bases between. CDR3 size: 16 residues. Per the germline V gene, CDR1 is LGHNA and CDR2 is YSLEER. The DNA for the CDR3 is TGCGCCAGCAGCCAAGAATCGGAGGGAGGGTACTATGGCTACACCTTC. Translation: CASSQESEGGYYGYTF.

This clonotype has more than one count but fewer than ten. This chain links TRBV28 with TRBJ2-2; 11 nucleotides match TRBD2. Germline-derived CDR1 and CDR2 are MDHEN and SYDVKM. This CDR3 is built from 16 residues. J gave up 6 bases and V 8 bases, and 11 bases lay outside the gene matches. The CDR3 region is CASSGAGLAGSGELFF. The CDR3 nucleotides are TGTGCCAGCTCAGGGGCCGGACTAGCGGGCTCCGGGGAGCTGTTTTTT. Supplemented by reference TRBV28 and TRBJ2-2, the full variable domain reads DVKVTQSSRYLVKRTGEKVFLECVQDMDHENMFWYRQDPGLGLRLIYFSYDVKMKEKGDIPEGYSVSREKKERFSLILESASTNQTSMYLCASSGAGLAGSGELFFGEGSRLTVL.

This clonotype has only a few counts. The genes are TRBV4-3 and TRBJ2-3, with D tentatively TRBD1 (5 bases). CDR1 is LGHNA and CDR2 is YSLEER in the germline V gene. CDR3 length: 16 residues. V lost 1 base to trimming and J lost 4 bases, with 15 bases between them. Here the CDR3 DNA reads TGCGCCAGCAGCCAAGGGGGCCAGGCCGGGCCAGATACGCAGTATTTT. Its protein is CASSQGGQAGPDTQYF.

The table lists this clonotype with a few counts. This chain links TRBV30 with TRBJ2-1; no definite D call. Per germline, CDR1 GTSNPN and CDR2 SVGIG (reference sequence). With 0 bases removed from V and 2 bases from J, the gap between germline ends came to 5 bases. The CDR3 sequence is 13 residues long. The CDR3 protein is CAWSVLTYNEQFF. CDR3 in DNA: TGTGCCTGGAGTGTACTGACCTACAATGAGCAGTTCTTC.

The J gene is TRBJ1-6, the V gene TRBV7-2; D gene ambiguous. Per the germline V gene, CDR1 is SGHTA and CDR2 is FQGNSA. The V end was cut by 5 bases, the J end by 7 bases, with 18 bases between. The CDR3 spans 16 residues. The DNA for the CDR3 is TGTGCCAGCAGCCCGTCGGGGTGGGGAGGGAATTCACCCCTCCACTTT. It is translated as CASSPSGWGGNSPLHF.

This clonotype was found a few times. V usage is TRBV4-2 and J usage is TRBJ2-3; D unresolved. Germline V gene lookup returns CDR1 LGHNA and CDR2 YNFKEQ. The V gene lost 4 bases and the J gene lost 0 bases, with 14 bases spanning the gap. This CDR3 is 16 amino acids long. CDR3: CASSPSERASTDTQYF. In DNA, the CDR3 is TGTGCCAGCAGCCCATCCGAAAGGGCGAGCACAGATACGCAGTATTTT.

This clonotype was counted a few times. The chain is built from TRBV29-1 and TRBJ2-1; tentatively, D is TRBD1 (5 bases). Trimming took 4 bases from V and 9 from J, leaving 16 bases between them. The CDR3 totals 13 residues. From germline, CDR1 is SQVTM and CDR2 ANQGSEA. The CDR3 DNA is TGCAGCGTTGGTTCGGGCAGGGTTAGTGAGCAGTTCTTC. It is translated as CSVGSGRVSEQFF.

This clonotype was seen a few times. The V gene is TRBV6-1, the J gene TRBJ2-1; 7 bases match TRBD2. Germline-derived CDR1 and CDR2 are MNHNS and SASEGT. The V and J ends lost 7 bases and 7 bases, in that order; junction bases with no gene match: 10. The CDR3 loop spans 14 amino acids. The CDR3 DNA reads as TGTGCCAGCACCTTAGCGGGCTCACTTAATGAGCAGTTCTTC. It specifies CASTLAGSLNEQFF.

In its sample, this clonotype was seen many times. At one boundary the junction diverges from the germline segment, which might be a read error. The chain carries TRBV5-1 and TRBJ2-5, with 10 positions matching TRBD1. Germline V gene data show CDR1 as SGHRS and CDR2 as YFSETQ. The CDR3 loop spans 15 amino acids. CDR3 loop: CASSLAGTGEETQYF. CDR3 bases: TGTGCCAGCAGCTTAGCCGGGACAGGGGAAGAGACCCAGTACTTC.

This clonotype was picked up many times. The J gene is TRBJ2-2, the V gene TRBV6-5; 9 bases map to TRBD2. The CDR3 has 16 amino acids. V was clipped by 1 base and J by 5 bases; unmatched bases: 5. Germline CDR1 is MNHEY and CDR2 is SVGAGI. CDR3 residues: CASSYLRGGRTGELFF. CDR3 DNA: TGTGCCAGCAGTTACTTGCGGGGGGGACGGACCGGGGAGCTGTTTTTT.

This chain joins TRBV11-2 and TRBJ2-7; D unclear. Trimming took 1 base from V and 2 from J, leaving 12 bases between them. Germline V lookup: CDR1 SGHAT, CDR2 FQNNGV. The CDR3 is 15 amino acids. The CDR3: CASSLVVGLTYEQYF. The CDR3 nucleotides read TGTGCCAGCAGCTTAGTGGTCGGCCTTACCTACGAGCAGTACTTC.

This clonotype was detected only a few times. This rearrangement joins TRBV7-9 to TRBJ1-1; 8 positions agree with TRBD1. With V trimmed by 8 bases and J by 4 bases, 6 bases remained unmatched. Germline V lookup: CDR1 SEHNR, CDR2 FQNEAQ (reference sequence). The CDR3 contains 13 residues. The CDR3 region is CASATGEVTEAFF. Written as DNA, the CDR3 is TGTGCCAGCGCGACAGGGGAGGTCACTGAAGCTTTCTTT. The whole variable domain, filled in from reference TRBV7-9 and TRBJ1-1, reads DTGVSQNPRHKITKRGQNVTFRCDPISEHNRLYWYRQTLGQGPEFLTYFQNEAQLEKSRLLSDRFSAERPKGSFSTLEIQRTEQGDSAMYLCASATGEVTEAFFGQGTRLTVV.

The CDR3 nucleotides are TGTGCCAGCAGCTTTCGGAGGGGGCGGGATGAGCAGTTCTTC. It translates to CASSFRRGRDEQFF. The chain couples TRBV7-8 to TRBJ2-1; D perhaps matches TRBD1 (7 bases). CDR1 is SGHVS, CDR2 FQNEAQ, per germline. This CDR3 has 14 amino acids. V lost 3 bases, J lost 8 bases, and 14 bases lay in between.

CDR3 nucleotide sequence: TGCAGTGCAGGACAGGTTATATACGAGCAGTACTTC. Translating gives CSAGQVIYEQYF. The chain uses TRBV20-1 and TRBJ2-7, with 7 positions matching TRBD1. Germline V gene data show CDR1 as DFQATT and CDR2 as SNEGSKA (reference sequence). CDR3 length: 12 amino acids. V lost 6 bases to trimming and J lost 4 bases; unmatched junction nucleotides: 6.

In its sample, this clonotype was seen a few times. V is TRBV7-9 and J is TRBJ2-5; D gene ambiguous. V gave up 5 bases and J gave up 2 bases, with 21 bases separating them. The length of the CDR3 is 17 residues. From germline, CDR1 is SEHNR and CDR2 FQNEAQ (reference sequence). DNA for the CDR3: TGTGCCAGCAGCCCTACATTGTCCGGCCTACTACAAGAGACCCAGTACTTC. It yields the protein CASSPTLSGLLQETQYF.

This clonotype was counted between two and nine times. The chain uses TRBV5-4 and TRBJ2-2; 8 nucleotides agree with TRBD1. CDR1 is SGHNT and CDR2 is YYREEE in the germline V gene (reference sequence). The ends lost 4 bases at V and 3 bases at J; junction bases unmatched: 5. This CDR3 has 15 residues. CDR3 nucleotides: TGTGCCAGCAGCACCGGACAGGGATACACCGGGGAGCTGTTTTTT. It specifies CASSTGQGYTGELFF.

V gene TRBV6-5 combines with J gene TRBJ2-2, with D possibly matching TRBD1 (5 bases). This CDR3 has 15 amino acids. V lost 4 bases and J lost 1, with 10 bases in between. From germline, CDR1 is MNHEY and CDR2 SVGAGI. The DNA of the CDR3 is TGTGCCAGCAGTTCGCGGACAAAGAACACCGGGGAGCTGTTTTTT. It translates to CASSSRTKNTGELFF.

The chain links TRBV2 to TRBJ2-7; 12 nucleotides agree with TRBD1. Germline CDR1 SNHLY, CDR2 FYNNEI. V was clipped by 5 bases and J by 5 bases; unmatched bases: 16. CDR3 length equals 18 residues. This chain's CDR3 is CASSYLPLIGTGGNEQYF. The CDR3 DNA follows: TGTGCCAGCAGTTACCTACCCCTAATCGGGACAGGGGGCAACGAGCAGTACTTC.

The chain employs TRBV20-1 and TRBJ2-1; 8 bases align to TRBD2. This CDR3 has 16 amino acids. From germline, CDR1 is DFQATT and CDR2 SNEGSKA (reference sequence). Unmatched junction bases numbered 22, after V lost 5 bases and J lost 13 bases. CDR3: CSARYPGGGLEVKQFF. CDR3 coding DNA: TGCAGTGCTCGATACCCCGGCGGGGGGCTGGAGGTGAAACAGTTCTTC.